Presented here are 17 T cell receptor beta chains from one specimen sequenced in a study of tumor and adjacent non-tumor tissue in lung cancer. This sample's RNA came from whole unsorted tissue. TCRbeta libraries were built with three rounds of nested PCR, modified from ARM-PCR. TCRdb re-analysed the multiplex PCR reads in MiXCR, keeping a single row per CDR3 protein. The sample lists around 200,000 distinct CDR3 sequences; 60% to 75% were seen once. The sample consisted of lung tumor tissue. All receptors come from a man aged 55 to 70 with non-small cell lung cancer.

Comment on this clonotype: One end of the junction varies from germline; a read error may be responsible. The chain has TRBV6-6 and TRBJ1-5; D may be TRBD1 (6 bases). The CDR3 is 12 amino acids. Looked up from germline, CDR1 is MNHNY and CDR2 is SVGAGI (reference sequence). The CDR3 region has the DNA TGTGCCAGCACCCGACAGGATCAGCCCCAGCGTTTT. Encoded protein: CASTRQDQPQRF.

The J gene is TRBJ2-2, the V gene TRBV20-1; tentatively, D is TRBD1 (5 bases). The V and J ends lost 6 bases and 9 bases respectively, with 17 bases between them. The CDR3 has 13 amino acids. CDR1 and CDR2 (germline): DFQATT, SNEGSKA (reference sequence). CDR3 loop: CSAMTVLARELFF. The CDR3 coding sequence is TGCAGTGCCATGACAGTTCTTGCGCGGGAGCTGTTTTTT.

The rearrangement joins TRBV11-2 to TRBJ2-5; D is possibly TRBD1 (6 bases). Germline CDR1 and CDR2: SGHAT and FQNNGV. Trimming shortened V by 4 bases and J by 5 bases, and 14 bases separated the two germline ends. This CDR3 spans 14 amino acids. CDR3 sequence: CASSSRQVMETQYF. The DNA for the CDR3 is TGTGCCAGCAGCTCCAGACAGGTTATGGAGACCCAGTACTTC.

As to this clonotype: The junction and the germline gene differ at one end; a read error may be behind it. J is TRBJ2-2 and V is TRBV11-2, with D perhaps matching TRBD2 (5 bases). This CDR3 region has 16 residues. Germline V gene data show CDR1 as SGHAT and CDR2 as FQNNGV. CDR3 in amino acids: CASSLAGFLNTGELCF. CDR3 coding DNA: TGTGCCAGCAGCTTAGCGGGATTTTTGAACACCGGAGAGCTGTGTTTT.

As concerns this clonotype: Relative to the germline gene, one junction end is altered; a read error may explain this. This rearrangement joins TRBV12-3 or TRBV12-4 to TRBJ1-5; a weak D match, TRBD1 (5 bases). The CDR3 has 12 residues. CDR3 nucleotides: TGTGCCAGCAGCTTCGGGGGTCAGCCCCACCATTTT. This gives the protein CASSFGGQPHHF.

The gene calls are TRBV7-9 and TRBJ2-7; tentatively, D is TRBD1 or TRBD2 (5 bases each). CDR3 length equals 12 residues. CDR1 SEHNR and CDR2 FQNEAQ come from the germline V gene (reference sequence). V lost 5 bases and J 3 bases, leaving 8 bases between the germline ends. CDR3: CASSRDGYEQYF. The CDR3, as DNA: TGTGCCAGCAGCCGGGACGGCTACGAGCAGTACTTC.

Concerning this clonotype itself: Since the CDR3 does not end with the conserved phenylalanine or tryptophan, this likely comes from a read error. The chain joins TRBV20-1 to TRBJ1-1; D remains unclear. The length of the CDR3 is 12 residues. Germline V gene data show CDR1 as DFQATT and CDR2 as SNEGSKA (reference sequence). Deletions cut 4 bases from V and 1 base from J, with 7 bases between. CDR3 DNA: TGCAGTGCTATACGGGGGAACACTGAAGCTTTCAAT. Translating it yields CSAIRGNTEAFN.

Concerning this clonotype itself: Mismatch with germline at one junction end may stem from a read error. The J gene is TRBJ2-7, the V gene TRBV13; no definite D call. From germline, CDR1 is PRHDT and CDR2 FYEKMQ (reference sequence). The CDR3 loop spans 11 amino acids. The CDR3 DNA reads TGTGCCAGCAACTTAGGGTGCGAGCAGTATTTC. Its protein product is CASNLGCEQYF.

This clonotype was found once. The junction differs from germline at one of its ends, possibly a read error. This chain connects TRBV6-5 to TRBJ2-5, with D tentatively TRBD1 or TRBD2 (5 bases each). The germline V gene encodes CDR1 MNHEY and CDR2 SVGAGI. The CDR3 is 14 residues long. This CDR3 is CASSYSGRVGTHYF. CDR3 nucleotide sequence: TGTGCAAGCAGTTACTCGGGAAGGGTAGGGACCCATTACTTC.

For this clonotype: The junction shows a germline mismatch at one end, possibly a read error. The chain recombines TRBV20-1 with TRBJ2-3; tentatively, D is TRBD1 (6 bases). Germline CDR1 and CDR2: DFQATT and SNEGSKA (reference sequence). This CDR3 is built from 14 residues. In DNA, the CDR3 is TGCAATGCTAGTCCCAGGGGCAACACAGATACGCAGTATTTT. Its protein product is CNASPRGNTDTQYF.

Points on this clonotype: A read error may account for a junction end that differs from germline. The CDR3 DNA reads as TGTGCCAGCGGTTTCCCCGTACGGTTCTCTGGAAACACCATATATTTT. Amino acids: CASGFPVRFSGNTIYF. V is TRBV28 and J is TRBJ1-3; D ambiguous. The CDR3 totals 16 residues. The germline V gene has CDR1 MDHEN and CDR2 SYDVKM.

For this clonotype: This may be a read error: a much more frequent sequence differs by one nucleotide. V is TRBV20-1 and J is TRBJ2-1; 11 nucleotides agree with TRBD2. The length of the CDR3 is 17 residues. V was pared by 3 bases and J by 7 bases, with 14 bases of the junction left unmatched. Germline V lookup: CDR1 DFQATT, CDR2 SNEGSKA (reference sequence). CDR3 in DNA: TGCAGTGCTAGGTCGGTTATTAGCGGGGGGGCCGTAAATGAGCAGTTCTTC. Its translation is CSARSVISGGAVNEQFF.

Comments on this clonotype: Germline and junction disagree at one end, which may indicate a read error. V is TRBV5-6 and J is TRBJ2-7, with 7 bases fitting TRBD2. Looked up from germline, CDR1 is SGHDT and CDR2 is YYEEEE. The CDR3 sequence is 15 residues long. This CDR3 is CANSLVDLLAAEQYF. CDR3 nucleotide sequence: TGTGCCAACAGCCTTGTGGACCTGCTAGCGGCCGAGCAGTACTTC.

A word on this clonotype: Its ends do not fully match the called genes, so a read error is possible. The CDR3 here is CASILSRLAGGNNEQFF. Written as DNA, the CDR3 is TGTGCCAGCATCTTATCTCGACTAGCTGGAGGCAACAATGAGCAGTTCTTC. The V call is TRBV11-1, the J call TRBJ2-1, with 7 bases that match TRBD2. The CDR3 runs 17 residues. Germline values: CDR1 SGHAT, CDR2 FQDESV (reference sequence).

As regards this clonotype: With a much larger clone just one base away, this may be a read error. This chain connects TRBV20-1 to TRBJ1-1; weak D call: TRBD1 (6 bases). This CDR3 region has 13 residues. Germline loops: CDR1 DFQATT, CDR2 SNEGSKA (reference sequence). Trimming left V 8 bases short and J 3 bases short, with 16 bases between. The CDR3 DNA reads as TGCAGTACTACCCGACAGGCGGACACTGAAGCTTTCTTT. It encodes CSTTRQADTEAFF.

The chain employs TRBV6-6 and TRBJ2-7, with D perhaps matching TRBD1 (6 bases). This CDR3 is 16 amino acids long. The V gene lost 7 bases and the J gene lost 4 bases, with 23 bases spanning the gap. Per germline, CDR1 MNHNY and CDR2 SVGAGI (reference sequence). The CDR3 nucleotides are TGTGCCAGCAAAGACAAACAGGGCCCTCCGCCATACGAGCAGTACTTC. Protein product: CASKDKQGPPPYEQYF.

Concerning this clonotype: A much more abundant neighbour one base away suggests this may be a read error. CDR3 loop: CAWSTGRITTGNTIYF. CDR3 nucleotide sequence: TGTGCCTGGAGTACAGGGAGAATCACGACTGGAAACACCATATATTTT. The chain is built from TRBV30 and TRBJ1-3, with D perhaps matching TRBD1 (6 bases). Germline V gene lookup returns CDR1 GTSNPN and CDR2 SVGIG (reference sequence). The CDR3 consists of 16 residues. V gave up 2 bases and J gave up 2 bases, with 16 bases separating them.